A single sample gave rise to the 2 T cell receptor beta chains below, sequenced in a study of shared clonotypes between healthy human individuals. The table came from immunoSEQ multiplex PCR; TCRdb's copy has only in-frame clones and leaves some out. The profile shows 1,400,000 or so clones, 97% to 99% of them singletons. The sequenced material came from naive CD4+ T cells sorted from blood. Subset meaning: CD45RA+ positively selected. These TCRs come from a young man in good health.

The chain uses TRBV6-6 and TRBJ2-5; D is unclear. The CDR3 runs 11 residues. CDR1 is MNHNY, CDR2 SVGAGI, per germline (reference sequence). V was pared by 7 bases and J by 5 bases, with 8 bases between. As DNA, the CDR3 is TGTGCCAGCAAGGCCCTTGAGACCCAGTACTTC. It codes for CASKALETQYF.

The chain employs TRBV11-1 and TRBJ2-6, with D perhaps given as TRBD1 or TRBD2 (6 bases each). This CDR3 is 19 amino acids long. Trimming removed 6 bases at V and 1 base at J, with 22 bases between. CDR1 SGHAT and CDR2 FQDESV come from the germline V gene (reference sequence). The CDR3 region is CASRRGVRGLGSGANVLTF. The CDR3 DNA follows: TGTGCCAGCAGGCGAGGAGTACGGGGGCTCGGGTCTGGGGCCAACGTCCTGACTTTC.